The rows below give T cell receptor beta chains drawn from one sample of a study of shared clonotypes between healthy human individuals. TCRdb's table, derived via immunoSEQ multiplex PCR, lists solely in-frame clones and lacks some. The sample records about 1 million clones, 70% to 80% being singletons. The sequencing input was memory CD4+ T cells sorted from blood. All receptors come from a man aged 18 to 29 in good health. The CDR3 runs from the conserved cysteine through the conserved F or W.

cdr3_length v_call cdr3_aa
13 TRBV13 CASSWQGGYEQYF
15 TRBV6-4 CASSNRTGTSTEAFF
15 TRBV2 CASSEGDRAGSPLHF
15 TRBV14 CASSQRSGWDTEAFF
16 TRBV5-1 CASSGTSGRAFYEQFF
15 TRBV4-3 CASSQDRAGFYEQYF
15 TRBV19 CASSIWDRANQPQHF
12 TRBV12-5 CASGIDVETQYF
15 TRBV2 CASTEGGGGVAEAFF
15 TRBV6-4 CASSDGTSGADTQYF
15 TRBV7-6 CASSLLGLVTDTQYF
11 TRBV5-1 CASSFREKLFF
16 TRBV18 CASSPLTAGNSYEQYF
15 TRBV7-3 CASSLSRARGNEQFF
16 TRBV7-9 CASRQTGVQGSGTQYF